These T cell receptor beta chains were read from a single sample in a study of blood T cell repertoires in COVID-19. Repertoires were generated with immunoSEQ multiplex PCR, while TCRdb's copy carries only in-frame clones and drops some. The sample includes 70,000 or so clones, 65% to 85% seen only once; the top ten take over 10%. The material sequenced was peripheral blood. These receptors all stem from a man over 45 with COVID-19, enrolled during active disease. Both conserved end residues are part of each CDR3. A D gene is named only where the DNA matches it firmly. Only part of the rows carry a size: once, few, many, or a class if the clone is expanded.

D gene	V gene	J gene	clone size	CDR3 DNA	CDR3 protein
NA	TRBV9	TRBJ2-7	NA	TGTGCCAGCAGCTCGAGGGGGGGGCACGAGCAGTACTTC	CASSSRGGHEQYF
TRBD1	TRBV7-9	TRBJ2-7	few	TGTGCCAGCAGCCCCAGGGGACAGGGAAGTGACTACGAGCAGTACTTC	CASSPRGQGSDYEQYF
TRBD1	TRBV6-5	TRBJ2-3	NA	TGTGCCAGCAGTTATCGGACAGGGTACCCAGATACGCAGTATTTT	CASSYRTGYPDTQYF
NA	TRBV6-6	TRBJ1-1	NA	TGTGCCAGCAGTTCCGGGACATTCGGGATGAACACTGAAGCTTTCTTT	CASSSGTFGMNTEAFF
TRBD2	TRBV19	TRBJ2-1	few	TGTGCCAGTAGTCCGAGGACTAGCGGGAGTTACAATGAGCAGTTCTTC	CASSPRTSGSYNEQFF
TRBD1	TRBV20-1	TRBJ1-2	NA	TGCAGTGCTAGTGCCACGACAGGGGGCTTATATGGCTACACCTTC	CSASATTGGLYGYTF
TRBD2	TRBV10-3	TRBJ2-1	NA	TGTGCCATCAGGACTAGCGGGAGTCGGAATGAGCAGTTCTTC	CAIRTSGSRNEQFF
NA	TRBV6-5	TRBJ2-7	NA	TGTGCCAGCACACGAAACCGGAGGACCTACGAGCAGTACTTC	CASTRNRRTYEQYF
NA	TRBV6-1	TRBJ2-7	NA	TGTGCCAGCAGTGAGGAGGGGTCCTACGAGCAGTACTTC	CASSEEGSYEQYF
NA	TRBV6-2/TRBV6-3	TRBJ2-1	NA	TGTGCCAGCAGTTTTTCGCGGTTTAGCTCCTACAATGAGCAGTTCTTC	CASSFSRFSSYNEQFF
NA	TRBV10-3	TRBJ2-1	NA	TGTGCCATCAGTGATCCCGATCCTACTAATGGCTATGAGCAGTTCTTC	CAISDPDPTNGYEQFF
NA	TRBV5-1	TRBJ2-7	few	TGCGCCAGCAGCTTGGGGCCTGGTTCCTACGAGCAGTACTTC	CASSLGPGSYEQYF
NA	TRBV28	TRBJ1-2	few	TGTGCCAGCAGTTTTCCGCGGCAGGGGTTTTTTGGCTACACCTTC	CASSFPRQGFFGYTF
TRBD2	TRBV5-4	TRBJ2-1	NA	TGTGCCAGCAGCCCCGGGGGGGCTAGCGGGAGGGCTGGTGAGCAGTTCTTC	CASSPGGASGRAGEQFF
TRBD2	TRBV5-4	TRBJ2-5	once	TGTGCCAGCAGCCATCCCGGCAGTAGCGGGAGGTTAGAGACCCAGTACTTC	CASSHPGSSGRLETQYF
NA	TRBV6-2/TRBV6-3	TRBJ1-1	NA	TGTGCCAGCAGTACAGGGTTGAACACTGAAGCTTTCTTT	CASSTGLNTEAFF
NA	TRBV11-2	TRBJ2-7	NA	TGTGCCAGCAGCTTAGGGACGGGACTTTCCTACGAGCAGTACTTC	CASSLGTGLSYEQYF
NA	TRBV7-9	TRBJ2-7	NA	TGTGCCAGCAGCTTACTGCGGGCCCCCTACGAGCAGTACTTC	CASSLLRAPYEQYF
TRBD1	TRBV2	TRBJ2-3	NA	TGTGCCACCAGGGGGCCTCGTAAGCGGGGCACAGATACGCAGTATTTT	CATRGPRKRGTDTQYF
NA	TRBV6-2/TRBV6-3	TRBJ1-2	once	TGTGCCAGCAGTTCCGACAGCTATGGCTACACCTTC	CASSSDSYGYTF
NA	TRBV6-2/TRBV6-3	TRBJ2-7	NA	TGTGCCAGCAGTTACGTCGAGGGAGGCGAGCAGTACTTC	CASSYVEGGEQYF
TRBD1	TRBV6-5	TRBJ1-2	NA	TGTGCCAGCAATATCAGGGGGAACTATGGCTACACCTTC	CASNIRGNYGYTF
TRBD1	TRBV30	TRBJ1-1	few	TGTGCCTTTGGTCGGGACAGGGACACTGAAGCTTTCTTT	CAFGRDRDTEAFF
TRBD2	TRBV19	TRBJ2-3	NA	TGTGCCAGTAGTCCCGGGACTAGCGGGACTAGCCCGCAGTATTTT	CASSPGTSGTSPQYF
TRBD1	TRBV28	TRBJ1-5	NA	TGTGCCAGCAGCCTTGGACAGGGGGCTATCAATCAGCCCCAGCATTTT	CASSLGQGAINQPQHF
NA	TRBV7-2	TRBJ2-5	once	TGTGCCAGCAGCGGGGCGGGGCCCTGGGGAGAGACCCAGTACTTC	CASSGAGPWGETQYF
NA	TRBV19	TRBJ2-7	NA	TGTGCCAGTAGTATAGATACGGCAGGGGTGGACGAGCAGTACTTC	CASSIDTAGVDEQYF
NA	TRBV4-3	TRBJ2-1	NA	TGCGCCAGCAGCCAAGTTAGTTGGAGGGGGCAAAATGAGCAGTTCTTC	CASSQVSWRGQNEQFF
TRBD1	TRBV3-1/TRBV3-2	TRBJ2-5	NA	TGTGCCAGCAGCCGCTGGACAGGGGAAGAGACCCAGTACTTC	CASSRWTGEETQYF
TRBD2	TRBV29-1	TRBJ2-5	NA	TGCAGCGTTTGGTCAGGGATCTTCTCTGCCGGGACTAGCGGGAAAAGGGGGGGAGAAGAGACCCAGTACTTC	CSVWSGIFSAGTSGKRGGEETQYF
NA	TRBV10-3	TRBJ2-5	NA	TGTGCCATCAGCCCCGGGATGCTAGAGACCCAGTACTTC	CAISPGMLETQYF
NA	TRBV4-3	TRBJ2-2	NA	TGCGCCAGCAGCCAACTAACGAGCGCGAACACCGGGGAGCTGTTTTTT	CASSQLTSANTGELFF
TRBD1	TRBV28	TRBJ1-5	NA	TGTGCCAGCAGTCCCCGGACAGGGGCGAGTCAGCCCCAGCATTTT	CASSPRTGASQPQHF
NA	TRBV11-3	TRBJ2-7	few	TGTGCCAGCAGCTTAGATTCGCGCGAGCAGTACTTC	CASSLDSREQYF
TRBD1	TRBV28	TRBJ2-1	NA	TGTGCCAGCCGACCGGGACAGGGACGCTCCTACAATGAGCAGTTCTTC	CASRPGQGRSYNEQFF
NA	TRBV6-5	TRBJ1-3	few	TGTGCCAGCAGACCCGCGAAAAGAGGAAACACCATATATTTT	CASRPAKRGNTIYF
TRBD2	TRBV7-3	TRBJ2-2	NA	TGTGCCAGCAGTCCAAGCGGGAGGACGAACACCGGGGAGCTGTTTTTT	CASSPSGRTNTGELFF